One and the same sample provided the 3 T cell receptor beta chains below, sequenced in a study of shared clonotypes between healthy human individuals. Assay: immunoSEQ multiplex PCR; the TCRdb copy retains only in-frame clones and omits some. The data show roughly 2.5 million clones, with around nine tenths seen just once and about 0.13% held by the top ten. The sample was naive CD4+ T cells sorted from blood. Subset meaning: CD45RA+ positively selected. The receptors here all came from a man aged 18-30 years in good health.

This chain links TRBV4-1 with TRBJ1-1; D possibly corresponds to TRBD1 (6 bases). Germline CDR1 is MGHRA and CDR2 is YSYEKL. This CDR3 has 18 amino acids. Trimming pared 1 base from V and 3 bases from J, leaving 21 bases between. The CDR3: CASSQATGQKRPDTEAFF. The CDR3 bases are TGCGCCAGCAGCCAAGCAACAGGGCAGAAGAGACCTGACACTGAAGCTTTCTTT.

This chain joins TRBV7-9 and TRBJ1-4; D might be TRBD1 (6 bases). This CDR3 is 15 amino acids long. V was shortened by 5 bases and J by 4 bases, with 14 bases between the two germline ends. Germline V lookup: CDR1 SEHNR, CDR2 FQNEAQ (reference sequence). CDR3 coding DNA: TGTGCCAGCAGCGCCGGGGGCGCCGGTAATGAAAAACTGTTTTTT. This gives the protein CASSAGGAGNEKLFF.

The rearrangement joins TRBV5-8 to TRBJ2-7; D is perhaps TRBD2 (6 bases). From germline, CDR1 is SGHTS and CDR2 YDEGEE. Trimming stripped 3 bases from V and 6 bases from J, with 22 bases between. The CDR3 is 16 residues long. The CDR3: CASSSGIGGRSFEQYF. CDR3 nucleotides: TGTGCCAGCAGCTCCGGAATTGGTGGGAGGAGCTTCGAGCAGTACTTC.